The 30 T cell receptor beta chains in this list originate from one sample, sequenced in a study of beta chain features in type 1 diabetes. The entirety of the isolated RNA underwent reverse transcription, so expressed TCRB transcripts were sequenced. Clones were sequenced by immunoSEQ multiplex PCR, and TCRdb holds only the in-frame ones, with some missing. The table records about 260,000 clones, about a fifth of them present only once. What these receptors recognize is not known. Study-wide results and caveats: Moderate but significant shortening of TCRB CDR3s was recorded in all four CD4+ subsets from Type 1 diabetes patients.

The sequenced sample was naive CD4+ T cells from blood. Receptors were obtained from a woman in her 40s with type 1 diabetes.

This clone has just a few counts. The CDR3 sequence is CSVAIQYEQYF. As DNA, the CDR3 is TGCAGCGTCGCAATACAATACGAGCAGTACTTC. The chain uses TRBV29-1 and TRBJ2-7; no definite D call. The V and J ends lost 6 bases and 4 bases respectively, with 10 bases between them. The CDR3 runs to 11 residues. Germline CDR1 is SQVTM and CDR2 is ANQGSEA.

The chain uses TRBV15 and TRBJ1-3; perhaps TRBD1 as D (6 bases). CDR3 size: 13 residues. Between the trimmed V and J ends, which lost 3 bases and 5 bases, there was a span of 8 bases. CDR1 is LNHNV, CDR2 YYDKDF, per germline (reference sequence). CDR3 in amino acids: CATSRDRRNTIYF. The CDR3, as DNA: TGTGCCACCAGCAGGGACAGAAGAAACACCATATATTTT.

This clone has only a few counts. The chain carries TRBV28 and TRBJ1-1; 7 nucleotides match TRBD1. The V gene's germline CDR1 is MDHEN and CDR2 SYDVKM. CDR3 length: 13 amino acids. The J segment lost 1 base and the V segment lost 7 bases, leaving 3 bases of the junction unmatched. The CDR3 region has the DNA TGTGCCAGCACCCGACAGGGGAACACTGAAGCTTTCTTT. Amino acid sequence: CASTRQGNTEAFF.

J is TRBJ1-5 and V is TRBV28; D is uncertain. Trimming removed 4 bases at V and 0 bases at J, with 4 bases between. The germline CDR1 and CDR2 sequences are MDHEN and SYDVKM. This CDR3 comprises 13 residues. In DNA form, the CDR3 reads TGTGCCAGCAGTTGGAGTAGCAATCAGCCCCAGCATTTT. Its protein is CASSWSSNQPQHF.

This clone showed up just a few times. This sequence joins TRBV28 and TRBJ1-1; unclear D gene. The germline gives CDR1 MDHEN, CDR2 SYDVKM. The CDR3 extends over 12 amino acids. V was clipped by 1 base and J by 8 bases, with 8 bases between them. The CDR3 sequence is CASSLSSTEAFF. In nucleotides, the CDR3 is TGTGCCAGCAGTTTATCTAGTACCGAAGCTTTCTTT.

A few counts support this clone. The sample has other DNA sequences that encode this CDR3 too. The chain couples TRBV9 to TRBJ1-1; 7 positions agree with TRBD1. This CDR3 spans 15 amino acids. Germline V gives CDR1 SGDLS, CDR2 YYNGEE. Trimming took 3 bases from V and 1 from J; bases not matched to a gene: 6. The CDR3 DNA reads TGTGCCAGCAGCGCCCGGACAGGCGGGAACACTGAAGCTTTCTTT. It translates to CASSARTGGNTEAFF.

This clone was detected only a few times. The chain carries TRBV15 and TRBJ1-5; D may be TRBD1 (5 bases). The CDR3 runs to 16 residues. V was cut by 4 bases and J by 4 bases, with 17 bases left in between. The germline V gene encodes CDR1 LNHNV and CDR2 YYDKDF (reference sequence). The CDR3: CATSKARGLTNQPQHF. The CDR3 DNA is TGTGCCACCAGCAAGGCAAGGGGACTTACTAATCAGCCCCAGCATTTT.

The sample holds a few counts of this clone. V is TRBV25-1 and J is TRBJ1-6, with 10 positions matching TRBD1. The CDR3 loop spans 14 amino acids. Germline values: CDR1 MGHDK, CDR2 SYGVNS. J lost 10 bases, V lost 5 bases, and 5 bases had no gene match. The CDR3 spells CASSMTGGTSPLHF. CDR3 DNA: TGTGCCAGCAGTATGACAGGGGGCACGTCACCCCTCCACTTT.

This clone has just a few counts. J is TRBJ2-1 and V is TRBV9, with TRBD2 as a possible D gene (5 bases). This CDR3 comprises 14 residues. The ends were cut back, 4 bases at V and 3 bases at J, with 11 bases in the middle. Germline CDR1 SGDLS, CDR2 YYNGEE. CDR3 coding DNA: TGTGCCAGCAGCCCTTGGACTGGCTACAATGAGCAGTTCTTC. Its protein product is CASSPWTGYNEQFF. The variable domain in full, with the rest retrieved from reference TRBV9 and TRBJ2-1, is DSGVTQTPKHLITATGQRVTLRCSPRSGDLSVYWYQQSLDQGLQFLIQYYNGEERAKGNILERFSAQQFPDLHSELNLSSLELGDSALYFCASSPWTGYNEQFFGPGTRLTVL.

This clone was seen a few times. The chain uses TRBV28 and TRBJ2-3; no definite D call. Between the trimmed V and J ends, which lost 2 bases and 3 bases, there was a span of 6 bases. This CDR3 is built from 13 residues. The germline V gene encodes CDR1 MDHEN and CDR2 SYDVKM. CDR3 in amino acids: CASSLIQTDTQYF. The CDR3 nucleotides are TGTGCCAGCAGTTTAATCCAAACAGATACGCAGTATTTT. Complete variable domain (other parts from reference TRBV28 and TRBJ2-3): DVKVTQSSRYLVKRTGEKVFLECVQDMDHENMFWYRQDPGLGLRLIYFSYDVKMKEKGDIPEGYSVSREKKERFSLILESASTNQTSMYLCASSLIQTDTQYFGPGTRLTVL.

This clone was observed a handful of times. The gene calls are TRBV11-2 and TRBJ2-5, with a tentative D call TRBD2 (5 bases). CDR1 and CDR2 (germline): SGHAT, FQNNGV. V dropped 0 bases and J dropped 1 base, with 15 bases sitting between them. This CDR3 is built from 17 residues. The DNA of the CDR3 is TGTGCCAGCAGCTTAGATCGGGCAGGAGGTCGCCAAGAGACCCAGTACTTC. This sequence encodes CASSLDRAGGRQETQYF.

This clone was counted a few times. The rearrangement uses TRBV11-1 and TRBJ2-5; TRBD1 matches 7 bases. Germline loops: CDR1 SGHAT, CDR2 FQDESV (reference sequence). V shed 6 bases, J shed 2 bases, and the junction held 6 bases outside the gene matches. CDR3 length: 14 residues. For the CDR3, the DNA is TGTGCCAGCAGTGAACAGGGGATTCAAGAGACCCAGTACTTC. This sequence encodes CASSEQGIQETQYF.

This sequence joins TRBV4-3 and TRBJ2-7; 14 positions match TRBD2. V was clipped by 0 bases and J by 4 bases; unmatched bases: 5. This CDR3 comprises 17 residues. Germline loops: CDR1 LGHNA, CDR2 YSLEER. CDR3 DNA: TGCGCCAGCAGCCAAGATCGACTAGCGGGGGGGCGGTACGAGCAGTACTTC. Its protein product is CASSQDRLAGGRYEQYF.

This chain connects TRBV30 to TRBJ2-1; TRBD2 agrees at 13 bases. Germline trimming cut 1 base from V and 8 bases from J; bases unmatched to any gene: 5. The CDR3 length is 15 residues. Germline V CDR1 and CDR2: GTSNPN, SVGIG (reference sequence). CDR3 sequence reads: CAWSATSGRAYEQFF. The CDR3 DNA reads TGTGCCTGGAGTGCCACTAGCGGGAGGGCTTATGAGCAGTTCTTC.

The V and J genes are TRBV7-2 and TRBJ1-2, with a weak D call TRBD1 (6 bases). V gave up 5 bases and J gave up 4 bases, with 20 bases separating them. Germline lookup yields CDR1 SGHTA and CDR2 FQGNSA. The CDR3 loop spans 16 amino acids. The CDR3 spells CASSAHATGLGYGYTF. The CDR3 nucleotides read TGTGCCAGCAGCGCCCACGCGACAGGTTTGGGCTATGGCTACACCTTC.

The chain has TRBV30 and TRBJ1-2, with D unresolved. CDR1 and CDR2 from the germline V gene are GTSNPN and SVGIG (reference sequence). This CDR3 has 11 residues. Trimming removed 2 bases at V and 4 bases at J, with 5 bases between. The DNA for the CDR3 is TGTGCCTGGAGTCTTAGCTATGGCTACACCTTC. This gives the protein CAWSLSYGYTF.

V usage is TRBV2 and J usage is TRBJ2-7, with 7 positions matching TRBD1. With V trimmed by 8 bases and J by 10 bases, 11 bases remained unmatched. CDR1 and CDR2 (germline): SNHLY, FYNNEI. The length of the CDR3 is 12 residues. The CDR3 protein is CASHGTDYAQYF. For the CDR3, the DNA is TGTGCCAGCCATGGGACAGACTACGCTCAGTACTTC.

This clone was seen a handful of times. This rearrangement joins TRBV29-1 to TRBJ2-5; 13 bases map to TRBD2. J was trimmed by 13 bases and V by 0 bases; bases with no gene match: 8. Germline V gene lookup returns CDR1 SQVTM and CDR2 ANQGSEA. CDR3 length: 14 amino acids. The CDR3 DNA reads as TGCAGCGTTGAAGATAGTACTAGCGGGAGGGCCTGGTACTTC. It specifies CSVEDSTSGRAWYF.

This clone has a handful of counts. The rearrangement uses TRBV18 and TRBJ2-5; 15 positions agree with TRBD2. The CDR3 has 16 amino acids. V lost 6 bases to trimming and J lost 5 bases; unmatched junction nucleotides: 7. CDR1 KGHSH and CDR2 LQKENI come from the germline V gene. The CDR3 sequence: CASSPTGLAGGETQYF. The CDR3 region has the DNA TGTGCCAGCTCGCCGACCGGACTAGCGGGAGGGGAGACCCAGTACTTC.

The chain is built from TRBV19 and TRBJ1-1; TRBD1 is a possible D gene (6 bases). This CDR3 region has 15 residues. Germline loops: CDR1 LNHDA, CDR2 SQIVND (reference sequence). V lost 5 bases and J lost 3, with 16 bases in between. CDR3 DNA: TGTGCCAGTAGTTCTCAGACAGGAGATTACACTGAAGCTTTCTTT. Residues: CASSSQTGDYTEAFF.

This clone was seen a few times. The chain has TRBV28 and TRBJ1-1, with TRBD1 as a possible D gene (5 bases). In germline, CDR1 is MDHEN, CDR2 SYDVKM. CDR3 length equals 13 residues. With 1 base removed from V and 8 bases from J, the gap between germline ends came to 11 bases. This CDR3 is CASSLSGTFEAFF. Here the CDR3 DNA reads TGTGCCAGCAGTTTATCAGGGACTTTCGAAGCTTTCTTT. Using reference TRBV28 and TRBJ1-1 for the parts outside the CDR3, the full variable domain is DVKVTQSSRYLVKRTGEKVFLECVQDMDHENMFWYRQDPGLGLRLIYFSYDVKMKEKGDIPEGYSVSREKKERFSLILESASTNQTSMYLCASSLSGTFEAFFGQGTRLTVV.

V gene TRBV29-1 combines with J gene TRBJ2-5, with TRBD2 matching 7 bases. The trim removed 3 bases at V and 3 bases at J, leaving 7 bases unmatched. CDR1 is SQVTM, CDR2 ANQGSEA, per germline. The CDR3 contains 14 residues. CDR3 loop: CSVERGRGKETQYF. The CDR3 DNA is TGCAGCGTTGAGCGTGGGCGGGGGAAAGAGACCCAGTACTTC.

This clone has more than one count but fewer than ten. The rearrangement joins TRBV29-1 to TRBJ2-5; a weak D match, TRBD1 (6 bases). With 4 bases removed from V and 4 bases from J, the gap between germline ends came to 16 bases. From germline, CDR1 is SQVTM and CDR2 ANQGSEA. The CDR3 consists of 14 residues. CDR3 sequence reads: CSVGLQGVRETQYF. The CDR3 DNA follows: TGCAGCGTTGGATTACAGGGAGTGAGAGAGACCCAGTACTTC.

The CDR3 DNA reads TGTGCCAGCAGCTTCCCAGGGGGCTATGGCTACACCTTC. This encodes CASSFPGGYGYTF. The chain joins TRBV7-2 to TRBJ1-2; 7 bases agree with TRBD1. The V segment lost 3 bases and the J segment 4 bases; nucleotides outside the gene matches: 2. The CDR3 runs to 13 residues. Germline V gives CDR1 SGHTA, CDR2 FQGNSA.

The chain has TRBV29-1 and TRBJ1-5; 8 nucleotides match TRBD1. Germline V gene sequence: CDR1 SQVTM, CDR2 ANQGSEA. With 7 bases clipped from V and 4 bases from J, the junction kept 6 bases outside the gene matches. The CDR3 contains 13 residues. The CDR3 coding sequence is TGCAGCGCCGCGACAGGGGAGAATCAGCCCCAGCATTTT. Translating it yields CSAATGENQPQHF. Filled out from reference TRBV29-1 and TRBJ1-5, the complete variable domain reads SAVISQKPSRDICQRGTSLTIQCQVDSQVTMMFWYRQQPGQSLTLIATANQGSEATYESGFVIDKFPISRPNLTFSTLTVSNMSPEDSSIYLCSAATGENQPQHFGDGTRLSIL.

Only a few counts were recorded for this clone. The chain has TRBV7-2 and TRBJ1-2; the D gene is possibly TRBD1 (5 bases). CDR3 size: 14 residues. V lost 2 bases, J lost 4 bases, and 11 bases lay in between. CDR1 is SGHTA and CDR2 is FQGNSA in the germline V gene. The CDR3: CASSLSQGGYGYTF. The CDR3 bases are TGTGCCAGCAGCTTAAGTCAGGGAGGCTATGGCTACACCTTC.

This chain uses TRBV4-2 with TRBJ2-5; TRBD2 matches 10 bases. The CDR3 contains 15 residues. V lost 8 bases, J lost 5 bases, and 11 bases stayed unmatched. Germline lookup yields CDR1 LGHNA and CDR2 YNFKEQ. CDR3 sequence reads: CASGTLAGAGETQYF. CDR3 DNA sequence: TGTGCCAGCGGGACCCTAGCGGGAGCTGGGGAGACCCAGTACTTC.

The CDR3 region is CASIENTGELFF. DNA for the CDR3: TGTGCCAGCATAGAGAACACCGGGGAGCTGTTTTTT. J is TRBJ2-2 and V is TRBV6-5; D is uncertain. Trimming removed 7 bases at V and 1 base at J, with 4 bases between. The CDR3 runs 12 residues. Germline V CDR1 and CDR2: MNHEY, SVGAGI.

This clone turned up a few times. V usage is TRBV5-4 and J usage is TRBJ1-1; 12 positions match TRBD1. J was trimmed by 5 bases and V by 3 bases; bases with no gene match: 8. Germline CDR1 and CDR2: SGHNT and YYREEE (reference sequence). The CDR3 extends over 16 amino acids. The DNA of the CDR3 is TGTGCCAGCAGCTCCGGGACAGGGGGCGGCGGAACTGAAGCTTTCTTT. This encodes CASSSGTGGGGTEAFF. The variable domain in full, completed from reference TRBV5-4 and TRBJ1-1, reads ETGVTQSPTHLIKTRGQQVTLRCSSQSGHNTVSWYQQALGQGPQFIFQYYREEENGRGNFPPRFSGLQFPNYSSELNVNALELDDSALYLCASSSGTGGGGTEAFFGQGTRLTVV.

The rearrangement links TRBV9 to TRBJ1-1, with 8 bases matching TRBD1. CDR1 and CDR2 (germline): SGDLS, YYNGEE. With V trimmed by 3 bases and J by 4 bases, 8 bases remained unmatched. The CDR3 is 15 amino acids. CDR3 nucleotides: TGTGCCAGCAGCGGAAAACAGGGGGTCGGCACTGAAGCTTTCTTT. Protein product: CASSGKQGVGTEAFF.